What follows are 14 T cell receptor beta chains derived from one specimen sequenced in a study of blood T cell repertoires in COVID-19. Only in-frame clones appear in the TCRdb table, and some are missing; sequencing was by immunoSEQ multiplex PCR. The sample yields 150,000 to 200,000 clones, approximately 80% seen once. Sequencing was done on a sample of PBMCs or T cells enriched from blood (not recorded which). The receptors were gathered from a man between 50 and 59 years old who had recovered from COVID-19.

This clone was recorded once. V gene TRBV28 combines with J gene TRBJ2-7; D remains ambiguous. The CDR3 has 13 amino acids. V was trimmed by 5 bases and J by 2 bases, leaving 10 bases between them. Germline V gene lookup returns CDR1 MDHEN and CDR2 SYDVKM. The CDR3 sequence is CASSTRVTYEQYF. Written as DNA, the CDR3 is TGTGCCAGCAGTACTCGAGTCACCTACGAGCAGTACTTC. Full variable domain (remainder filled in from reference TRBV28 and TRBJ2-7): DVKVTQSSRYLVKRTGEKVFLECVQDMDHENMFWYRQDPGLGLRLIYFSYDVKMKEKGDIPEGYSVSREKKERFSLILESASTNQTSMYLCASSTRVTYEQYFGPGTRLTVT.

The J gene is TRBJ2-7, the V gene TRBV7-9; TRBD2 might be the D (5 bases). Germline lookup yields CDR1 SEHNR and CDR2 FQNEAQ (reference sequence). The CDR3 has 13 residues. V shed 11 bases and J shed 5 bases, with 19 bases lying between them. The CDR3 sequence is CAGSRPATNEQYF. Here the CDR3 DNA reads TGTGCCGGGAGCAGGCCAGCCACCAACGAGCAGTACTTC.

This chain connects TRBV11-2 to TRBJ2-7; 8 bases map to TRBD2. V lost 5 bases and J lost 1; bases outside the gene matches: 7. Per the germline V gene, CDR1 is SGHAT and CDR2 is FQNNGV. The CDR3 spans 15 residues. The CDR3 loop is CASSTIAGKSYEQYF. Written as DNA, the CDR3 is TGTGCCAGCAGCACAATAGCGGGGAAATCCTACGAGCAGTACTTC.

In its sample, this clone was seen a few times. This rearrangement joins TRBV4-1 to TRBJ2-6; 10 bases are a match to TRBD1. Trimming took 1 base from V and 3 from J; bases not matched to a gene: 3. The germline V gene encodes CDR1 MGHRA and CDR2 YSYEKL. This CDR3 spans 17 amino acids. Here the CDR3 reads CASSQGTGGIGANVLTF. Here the CDR3 DNA reads TGCGCCAGCAGCCAAGGGACAGGGGGGATTGGGGCCAACGTCCTGACTTTC.

This clone was detected once. This chain joins TRBV28 and TRBJ1-5; the match to TRBD1 covers 11 bases. Germline V gene data show CDR1 as MDHEN and CDR2 as SYDVKM. The CDR3 is made up of 15 amino acids. The V segment lost 6 bases and the J segment 6 bases; nucleotides outside the gene matches: 7. The CDR3 DNA is TGTGCCAGCAGCTCCGGGACAGGGGGTGTTCAGCCCCAGCATTTT. Translation gives CASSSGTGGVQPQHF.

The J gene is TRBJ1-1, the V gene TRBV7-9, with 8 bases fitting TRBD1. The CDR3 runs to 15 residues. V lost 6 bases, J lost 5 bases, and 11 bases stayed unmatched. Looked up from germline, CDR1 is SEHNR and CDR2 is FQNEAQ (reference sequence). The CDR3, as DNA: TGTGCCAGCAGTTTCGCAGGGGGCGAAAGGACTGAAGCTTTCTTT. Translated, it gives CASSFAGGERTEAFF.

This clone showed up just a few times. The CDR3 loop reads CASSSRDRGQDTQYF. The CDR3 bases are TGTGCCAGCAGCTCCCGGGACAGGGGGCAAGATACGCAGTATTTT. The rearrangement links TRBV7-9 to TRBJ2-3, with TRBD1 matching 12 bases. The CDR3 consists of 15 residues. Germline CDR1 SEHNR, CDR2 FQNEAQ (reference sequence). The V gene end was trimmed by 4 bases and the J gene end by 5 bases; junction bases not matched to a gene: 4.

The chain carries TRBV7-9 and TRBJ1-1; TRBD1 aligns across 11 bases. This CDR3 is built from 16 residues. CDR1 SEHNR and CDR2 FQNEAQ come from the germline V gene (reference sequence). The V and J ends lost 5 bases and 1 base, in that order; junction bases with no gene match: 6. CDR3 coding DNA: TGTGCCAGCAGCAGCGGACAGGGGGCGCCGAACACTGAAGCTTTCTTT. This translates into CASSSGQGAPNTEAFF. Combining the CDR3 with reference TRBV7-9 and TRBJ1-1 gives the whole variable domain DTGVSQNPRHKITKRGQNVTFRCDPISEHNRLYWYRQTLGQGPEFLTYFQNEAQLEKSRLLSDRFSAERPKGSFSTLEIQRTEQGDSAMYLCASSSGQGAPNTEAFFGQGTRLTVV.

The chain couples TRBV9 to TRBJ1-1, with 8 bases lining up with TRBD1. V was pared by 4 bases and J by 3 bases, with 11 bases of the junction left unmatched. CDR1 and CDR2 (germline): SGDLS, YYNGEE. CDR3 length equals 16 residues. This CDR3 reads CASSSGQGMRHTEAFF. The CDR3 DNA reads TGTGCCAGCAGCTCTGGACAGGGAATGCGACACACTGAAGCTTTCTTT.

This sequence joins TRBV7-9 and TRBJ1-1, with D possibly TRBD1 on 5 matching bases. Trimming took 5 bases from V and 1 from J, leaving 14 bases between them. The CDR3 has 15 amino acids. Germline values: CDR1 SEHNR, CDR2 FQNEAQ (reference sequence). In DNA, the CDR3 is TGTGCCAGCAGCAATTACGACAGACAGAACACTGAAGCTTTCTTT. It specifies CASSNYDRQNTEAFF.

This chain uses TRBV5-1 with TRBJ2-4, with 11 bases lining up with TRBD1. The germline V gene has CDR1 SGHRS and CDR2 YFSETQ. CDR3 length: 17 residues. V was clipped by 0 bases and J by 6 bases; unmatched bases: 8. CDR3 residues: CASSLERTGGALNIQYF. The CDR3, as DNA: TGCGCCAGCAGCTTGGAACGGACAGGGGGCGCCTTAAACATTCAGTACTTC.

The chain couples TRBV10-2 to TRBJ1-5; D remains ambiguous. Germline assignment: CDR1 WSHSY and CDR2 SAAADI. V dropped 0 bases and J dropped 2 bases, with 5 bases sitting between them. This CDR3 region has 14 residues. The CDR3 here is CASSESRGNQPQHF. In DNA form, the CDR3 reads TGCGCCAGCAGTGAGTCCCGTGGCAATCAGCCCCAGCATTTT.

This chain joins TRBV12-3 or TRBV12-4 and TRBJ1-1; a possible D gene is TRBD1 (6 bases). This CDR3 comprises 13 residues. V lost 6 bases to trimming and J lost 4 bases, with 12 bases between them. CDR3 DNA sequence: TGTGCCAGCAGACCAGGACAGATCACTGAAGCTTTCTTT. Protein sequence: CASRPGQITEAFF.

The chain couples TRBV3-1 (or the pseudogene TRBV3-2) to TRBJ1-5, with D unclear. The CDR3 covers 15 residues. CDR1 and CDR2 (germline): LGHDT, YNNKEL (reference sequence). V was cut by 0 bases and J by 3 bases, with 9 bases left in between. The CDR3 DNA reads as TGTGCCAGCAGCCAAGATTCCTCCCCCAATCAGCCCCAGCATTTT. This sequence encodes CASSQDSSPNQPQHF.